Sequencing of this T cell receptor (beta chain) was carried out in a study of cytomegalovirus exposure and HLA in healthy donors. The overall study: When roughly 420 donors were genotyped, roughly 78% of them were found to fall in the Caucasian-associated ancestry cluster. Study findings and constraints: Most CMV-associated TCR beta chains were later found to appear HLA-restricted. Later genetic work tied a missense DCLRE1C variant to beta-chain V and J trimming.

The V end lost 6 bases, the J end lost 7 bases, and 21 bases lay between the germline ends. Germline CDR1 and CDR2: MNHEY and SVGAGI. CDR3 length: 15 residues. Concerning this clone itself: The antigen remains undetermined. Without the conserved terminal phenylalanine or tryptophan, this CDR3 likely stems from a read error.

PCR primers comprised 60 Vbeta and 13 Jbeta primers. Here immunoSEQ multiplex PCR was the method, and the copy in TCRdb shows in-frame clones only, minus some. The data hold around 300,000 clones, with around nine tenths observed a single time. Material: PBMCs. The sequence was obtained from a woman between 18 and 29 years old in good health and CMV-seronegative. J is TRBJ1-1 and V is TRBV6-5, with D possibly TRBD1 on 6 matching bases. The CDR3, as DNA: TGTGCCAGCAGGACCCCGGAGGGGGGGGCTGTTGAAGCTTTCCTT. Protein product: CASRTPEGGAVEAFL.